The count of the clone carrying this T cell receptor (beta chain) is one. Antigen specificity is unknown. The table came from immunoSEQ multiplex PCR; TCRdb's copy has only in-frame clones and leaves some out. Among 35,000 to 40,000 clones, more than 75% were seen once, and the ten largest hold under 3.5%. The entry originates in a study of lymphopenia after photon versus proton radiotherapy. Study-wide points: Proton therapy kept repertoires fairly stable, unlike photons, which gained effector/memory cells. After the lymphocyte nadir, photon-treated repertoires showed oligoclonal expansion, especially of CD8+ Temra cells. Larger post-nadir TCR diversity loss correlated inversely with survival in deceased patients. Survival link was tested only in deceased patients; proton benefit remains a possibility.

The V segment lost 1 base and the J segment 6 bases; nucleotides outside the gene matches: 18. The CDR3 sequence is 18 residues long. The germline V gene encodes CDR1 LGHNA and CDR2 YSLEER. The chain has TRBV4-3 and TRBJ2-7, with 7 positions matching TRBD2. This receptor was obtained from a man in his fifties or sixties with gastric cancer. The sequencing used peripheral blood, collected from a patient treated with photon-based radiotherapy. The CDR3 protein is CASSQGPSSAGISSEQYF. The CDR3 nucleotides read TGCGCCAGCAGCCAAGGACCCTCCTCAGCGGGAATTTCTTCCGAGCAGTACTTC.